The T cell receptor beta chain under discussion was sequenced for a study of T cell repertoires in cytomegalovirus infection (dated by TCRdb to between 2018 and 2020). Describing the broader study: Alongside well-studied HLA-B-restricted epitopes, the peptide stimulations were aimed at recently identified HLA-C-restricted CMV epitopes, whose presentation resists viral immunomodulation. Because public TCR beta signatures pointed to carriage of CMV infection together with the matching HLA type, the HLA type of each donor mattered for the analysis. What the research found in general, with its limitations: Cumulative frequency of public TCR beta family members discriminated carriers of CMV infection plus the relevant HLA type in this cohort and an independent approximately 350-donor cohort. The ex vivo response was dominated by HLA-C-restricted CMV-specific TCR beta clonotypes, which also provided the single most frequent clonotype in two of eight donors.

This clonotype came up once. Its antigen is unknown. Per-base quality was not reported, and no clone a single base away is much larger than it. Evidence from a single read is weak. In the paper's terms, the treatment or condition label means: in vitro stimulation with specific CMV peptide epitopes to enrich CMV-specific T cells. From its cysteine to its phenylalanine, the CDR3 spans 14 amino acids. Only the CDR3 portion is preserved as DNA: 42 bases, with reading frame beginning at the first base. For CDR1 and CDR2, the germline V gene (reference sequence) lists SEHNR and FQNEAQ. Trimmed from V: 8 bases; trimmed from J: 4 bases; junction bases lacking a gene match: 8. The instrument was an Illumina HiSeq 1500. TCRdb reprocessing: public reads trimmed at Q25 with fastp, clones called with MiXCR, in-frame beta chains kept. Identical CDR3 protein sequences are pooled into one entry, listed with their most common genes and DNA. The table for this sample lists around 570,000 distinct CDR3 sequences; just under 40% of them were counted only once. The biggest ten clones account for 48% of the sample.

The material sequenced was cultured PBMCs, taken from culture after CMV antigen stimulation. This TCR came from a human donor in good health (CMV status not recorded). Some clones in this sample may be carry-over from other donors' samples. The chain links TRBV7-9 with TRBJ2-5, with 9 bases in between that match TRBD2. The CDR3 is CASPRAGGPETQYF. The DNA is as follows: TGTGCCAGCCCGAGGGCGGGAGGGCCAGAGACCCAGTACTTC.